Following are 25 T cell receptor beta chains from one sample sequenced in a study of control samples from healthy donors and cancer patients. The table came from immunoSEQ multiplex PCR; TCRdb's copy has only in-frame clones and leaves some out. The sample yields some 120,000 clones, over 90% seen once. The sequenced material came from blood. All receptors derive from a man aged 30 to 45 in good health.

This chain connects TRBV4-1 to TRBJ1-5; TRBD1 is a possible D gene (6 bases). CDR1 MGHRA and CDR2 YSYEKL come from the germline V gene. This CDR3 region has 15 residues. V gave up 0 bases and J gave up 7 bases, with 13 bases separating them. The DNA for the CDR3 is TGCGCCAGCAGCCAAGATTCACAGGGTGGCCAGCCCCAGCATTTT. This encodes CASSQDSQGGQPQHF.

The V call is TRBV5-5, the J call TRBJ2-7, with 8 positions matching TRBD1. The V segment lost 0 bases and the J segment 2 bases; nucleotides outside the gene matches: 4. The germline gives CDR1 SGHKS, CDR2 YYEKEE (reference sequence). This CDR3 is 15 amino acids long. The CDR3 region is CASSLDRGVPYEQYF. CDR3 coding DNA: TGTGCCAGCAGCTTGGACAGGGGGGTTCCCTACGAGCAGTACTTC.

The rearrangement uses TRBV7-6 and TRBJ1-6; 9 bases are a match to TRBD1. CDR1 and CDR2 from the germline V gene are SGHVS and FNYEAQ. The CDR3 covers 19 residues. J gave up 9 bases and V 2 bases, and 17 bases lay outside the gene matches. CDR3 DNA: TGTGCCAGCAGCTTAAAAATTCCCGGGACAGGGTTGATAGCTTCACCCCTCCACTTT. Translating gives CASSLKIPGTGLIASPLHF.

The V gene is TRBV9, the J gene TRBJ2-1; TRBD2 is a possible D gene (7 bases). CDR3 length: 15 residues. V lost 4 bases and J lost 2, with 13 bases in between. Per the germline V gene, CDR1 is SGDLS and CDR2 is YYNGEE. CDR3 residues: CASSPGEGAYNEQFF. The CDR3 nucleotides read TGTGCCAGCAGCCCCGGGGAGGGGGCCTACAATGAGCAGTTCTTC. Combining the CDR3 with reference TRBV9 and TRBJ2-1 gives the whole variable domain DSGVTQTPKHLITATGQRVTLRCSPRSGDLSVYWYQQSLDQGLQFLIQYYNGEERAKGNILERFSAQQFPDLHSELNLSSLELGDSALYFCASSPGEGAYNEQFFGPGTRLTVL.

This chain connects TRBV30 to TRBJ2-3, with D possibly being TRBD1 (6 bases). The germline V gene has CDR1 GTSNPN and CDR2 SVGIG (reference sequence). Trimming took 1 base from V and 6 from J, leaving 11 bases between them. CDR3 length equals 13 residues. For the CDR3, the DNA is TGTGCCTGGAGTGGGGACAATTGGGATACGCAGTATTTT. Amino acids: CAWSGDNWDTQYF.

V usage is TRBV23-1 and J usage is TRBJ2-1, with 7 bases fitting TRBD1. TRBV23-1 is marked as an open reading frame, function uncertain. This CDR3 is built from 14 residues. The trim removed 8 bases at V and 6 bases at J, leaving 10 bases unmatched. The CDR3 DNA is TGCGCCAGCCCTACAATGGGACAGTCCAATGAGCAGTTCTTC. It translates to CASPTMGQSNEQFF.

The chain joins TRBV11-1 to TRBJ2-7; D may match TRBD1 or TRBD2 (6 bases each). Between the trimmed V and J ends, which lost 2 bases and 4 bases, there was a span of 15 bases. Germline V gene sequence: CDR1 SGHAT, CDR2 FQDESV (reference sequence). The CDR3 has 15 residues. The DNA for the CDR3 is TGTGCCAGCAGCTTATTACACGGGGGCATGTACGAGCAGTACTTC. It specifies CASSLLHGGMYEQYF.

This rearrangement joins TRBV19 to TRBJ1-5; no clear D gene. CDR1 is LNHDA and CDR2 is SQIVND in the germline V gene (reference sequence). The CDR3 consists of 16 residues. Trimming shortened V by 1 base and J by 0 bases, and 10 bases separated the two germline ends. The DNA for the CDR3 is TGTGCCAGTAGTATAGTAGGGCAGTATAGCAATCAGCCCCAGCATTTT. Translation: CASSIVGQYSNQPQHF.

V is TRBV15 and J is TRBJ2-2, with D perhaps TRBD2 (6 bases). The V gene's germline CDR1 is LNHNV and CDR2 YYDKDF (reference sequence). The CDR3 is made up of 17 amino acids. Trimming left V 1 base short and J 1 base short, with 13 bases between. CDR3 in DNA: TGTGCCACCAGCAGAGGTTTGAGGGGACTGAACACCGGGGAGCTGTTTTTT. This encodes CATSRGLRGLNTGELFF.

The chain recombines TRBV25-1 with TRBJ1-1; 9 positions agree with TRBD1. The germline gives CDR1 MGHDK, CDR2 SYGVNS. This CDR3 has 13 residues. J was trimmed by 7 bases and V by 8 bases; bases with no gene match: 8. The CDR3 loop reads CASVRTGENEAFF. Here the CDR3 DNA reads TGTGCCAGCGTCCGGACAGGGGAGAATGAAGCTTTCTTT.

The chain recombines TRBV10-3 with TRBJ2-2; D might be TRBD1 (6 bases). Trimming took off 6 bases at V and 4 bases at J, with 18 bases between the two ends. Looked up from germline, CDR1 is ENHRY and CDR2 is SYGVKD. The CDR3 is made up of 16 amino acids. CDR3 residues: CAISDTGSSTTGELFF. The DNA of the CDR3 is TGTGCCATCAGCGATACAGGGTCGAGTACCACCGGGGAGCTGTTTTTT.

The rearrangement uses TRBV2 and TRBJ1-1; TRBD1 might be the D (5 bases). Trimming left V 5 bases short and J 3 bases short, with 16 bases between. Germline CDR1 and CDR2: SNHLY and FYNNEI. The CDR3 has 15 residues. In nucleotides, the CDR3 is TGTGCCAGCAGTCTCCAGGGAGGTAGAGACACTGAAGCTTTCTTT. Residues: CASSLQGGRDTEAFF.

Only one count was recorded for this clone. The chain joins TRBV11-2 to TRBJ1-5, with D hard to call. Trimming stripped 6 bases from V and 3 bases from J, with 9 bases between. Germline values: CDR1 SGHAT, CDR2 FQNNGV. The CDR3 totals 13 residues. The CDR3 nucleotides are TGTGCCAGCAGTAGGGAGTTCAATCAGCCCCAGCATTTT. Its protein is CASSREFNQPQHF.

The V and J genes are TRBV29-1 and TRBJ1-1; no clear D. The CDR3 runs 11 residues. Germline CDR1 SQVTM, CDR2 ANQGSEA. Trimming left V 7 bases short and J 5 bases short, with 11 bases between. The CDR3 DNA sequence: TGCAGCGCCAAACGGGAAACTGAAGCTTTCTTT. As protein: CSAKRETEAFF. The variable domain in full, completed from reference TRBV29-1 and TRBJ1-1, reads SAVISQKPSRDICQRGTSLTIQCQVDSQVTMMFWYRQQPGQSLTLIATANQGSEATYESGFVIDKFPISRPNLTFSTLTVSNMSPEDSSIYLCSAKRETEAFFGQGTRLTVV.

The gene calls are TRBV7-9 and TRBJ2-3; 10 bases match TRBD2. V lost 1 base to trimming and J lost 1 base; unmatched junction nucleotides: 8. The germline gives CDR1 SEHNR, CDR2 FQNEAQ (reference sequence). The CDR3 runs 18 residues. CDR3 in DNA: TGTGCCAGCAGCTTAGTAATTAGCGGGGGGATCGGCACAGATACGCAGTATTTT. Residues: CASSLVISGGIGTDTQYF.

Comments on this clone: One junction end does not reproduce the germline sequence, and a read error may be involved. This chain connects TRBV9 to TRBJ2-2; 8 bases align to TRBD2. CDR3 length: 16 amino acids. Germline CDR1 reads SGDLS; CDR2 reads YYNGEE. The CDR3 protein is CPSSRRGGSNTGELFF. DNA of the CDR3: TGTCCCAGCAGCAGACGGGGGGGATCGAACACCGGGGAGCTGTTTTTT.

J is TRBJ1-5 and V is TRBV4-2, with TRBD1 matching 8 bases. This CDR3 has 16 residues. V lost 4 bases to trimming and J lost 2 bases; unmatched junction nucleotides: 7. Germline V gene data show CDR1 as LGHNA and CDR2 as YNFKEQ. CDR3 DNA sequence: TGTGCCAGCAGCCGAGAAGGACAGGGACGCAATCAGCCCCAGCATTTT. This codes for CASSREGQGRNQPQHF.

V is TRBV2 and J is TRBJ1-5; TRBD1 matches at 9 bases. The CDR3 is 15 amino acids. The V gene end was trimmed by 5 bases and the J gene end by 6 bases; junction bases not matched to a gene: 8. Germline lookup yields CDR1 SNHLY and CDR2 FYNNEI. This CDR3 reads CASSPGQGHGQPQHF. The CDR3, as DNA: TGTGCCAGCAGTCCGGGACAGGGTCACGGTCAGCCCCAGCATTTT.

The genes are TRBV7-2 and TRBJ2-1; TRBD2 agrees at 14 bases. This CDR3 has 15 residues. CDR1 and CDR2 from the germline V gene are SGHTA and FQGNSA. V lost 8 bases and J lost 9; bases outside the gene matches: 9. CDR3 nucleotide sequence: TGTGCCAGCTCGACTAGCGGGGGGGCTCTTCTTGAGCAGTTCTTC. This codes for CASSTSGGALLEQFF.

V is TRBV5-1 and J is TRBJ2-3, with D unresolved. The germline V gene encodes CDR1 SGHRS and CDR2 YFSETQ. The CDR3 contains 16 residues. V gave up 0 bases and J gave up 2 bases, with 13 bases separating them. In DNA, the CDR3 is TGCGCCAGCAGCTTGGCCGTTGCGGACCTCACAGATACGCAGTATTTT. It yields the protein CASSLAVADLTDTQYF.

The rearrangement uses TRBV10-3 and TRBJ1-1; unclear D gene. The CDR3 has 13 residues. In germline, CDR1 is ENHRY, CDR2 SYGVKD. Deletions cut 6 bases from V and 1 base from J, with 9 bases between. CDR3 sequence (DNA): TGTGCCATCAGCGGGGAGCCGAACACTGAAGCTTTCTTT. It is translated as CAISGEPNTEAFF.

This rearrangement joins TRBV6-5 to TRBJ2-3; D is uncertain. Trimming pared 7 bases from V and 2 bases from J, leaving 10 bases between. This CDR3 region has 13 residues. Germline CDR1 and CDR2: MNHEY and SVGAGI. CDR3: CASNPDVTDTQYF. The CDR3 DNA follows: TGTGCCAGCAACCCGGACGTCACAGATACGCAGTATTTT.

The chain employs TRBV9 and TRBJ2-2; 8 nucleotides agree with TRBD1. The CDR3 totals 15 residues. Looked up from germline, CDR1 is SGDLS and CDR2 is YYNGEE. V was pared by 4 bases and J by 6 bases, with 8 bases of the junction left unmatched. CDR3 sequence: CASSLRDRTSGELFF. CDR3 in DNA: TGTGCCAGCAGCCTCCGGGACAGGACCTCCGGGGAGCTGTTTTTT. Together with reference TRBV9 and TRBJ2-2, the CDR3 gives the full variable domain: DSGVTQTPKHLITATGQRVTLRCSPRSGDLSVYWYQQSLDQGLQFLIQYYNGEERAKGNILERFSAQQFPDLHSELNLSSLELGDSALYFCASSLRDRTSGELFFGEGSRLTVL.

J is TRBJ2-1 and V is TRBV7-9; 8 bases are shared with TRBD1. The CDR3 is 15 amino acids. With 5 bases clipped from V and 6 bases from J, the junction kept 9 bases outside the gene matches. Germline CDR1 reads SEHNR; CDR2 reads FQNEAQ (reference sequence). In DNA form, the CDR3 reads TGTGCCAGCAGCCCGCGGCAGGGGGCTGTCAATGAGCAGTTCTTC. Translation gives CASSPRQGAVNEQFF.

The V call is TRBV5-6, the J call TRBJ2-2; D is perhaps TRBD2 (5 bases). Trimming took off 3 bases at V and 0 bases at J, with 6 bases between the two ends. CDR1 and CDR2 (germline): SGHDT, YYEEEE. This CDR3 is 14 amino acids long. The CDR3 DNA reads TGTGCCAGCAGCTCGAGGGCGAACACCGGGGAGCTGTTTTTT. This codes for CASSSRANTGELFF. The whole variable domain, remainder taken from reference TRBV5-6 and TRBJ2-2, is DAGVTQSPTHLIKTRGQQVTLRCSPKSGHDTVSWYQQALGQGPQFIFQYYEEEERQRGNFPDRFSGHQFPNYSSELNVNALLLGDSALYLCASSSRANTGELFFGEGSRLTVL.